This T cell receptor (beta chain) stems from a study of blood T cell repertoires in COVID-19. Study-level information: Sample material is recorded as cDNA or gDNA derived from T cells, B-cell-depleted T cells, or PBMCs.

Clones were read by immunoSEQ multiplex PCR, and TCRdb kept only the in-frame ones, dropping some. The sample includes 99,000 or so clones, around 76% of them seen just once. The CDR3 spans 16 residues. Per germline, CDR1 SEHNR and CDR2 FQNEAQ (reference sequence). V trimming: 7 bases; J trimming: 1 base; junction bases outside the gene matches: 12. This clone was observed a handful of times. The chain has TRBV7-9 and TRBJ1-2, with TRBD1 identical over 7 bases. The sequence was collected from a woman in her 70s with acute or convalescent COVID-19. Material for sequencing was peripheral blood. The CDR3, as DNA: TGTGCCAGCACTTCAAGGACAGGAAGACTTAACTATGGCTACACCTTC. This codes for CASTSRTGRLNYGYTF.